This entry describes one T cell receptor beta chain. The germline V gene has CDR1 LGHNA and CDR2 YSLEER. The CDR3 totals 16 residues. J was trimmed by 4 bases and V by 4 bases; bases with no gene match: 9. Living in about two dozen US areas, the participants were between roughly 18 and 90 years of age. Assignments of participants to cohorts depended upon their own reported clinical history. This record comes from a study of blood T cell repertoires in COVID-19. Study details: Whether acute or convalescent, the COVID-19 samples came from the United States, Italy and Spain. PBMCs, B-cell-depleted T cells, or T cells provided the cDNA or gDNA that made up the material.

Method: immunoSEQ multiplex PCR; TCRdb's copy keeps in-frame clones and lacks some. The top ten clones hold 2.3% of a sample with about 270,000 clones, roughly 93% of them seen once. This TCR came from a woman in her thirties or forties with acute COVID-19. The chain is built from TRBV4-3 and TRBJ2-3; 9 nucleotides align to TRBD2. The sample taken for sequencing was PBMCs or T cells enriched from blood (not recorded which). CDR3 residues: CASSRSAGGGADTQYF. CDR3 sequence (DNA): TGCGCCAGCAGCCGATCAGCGGGAGGAGGCGCAGATACGCAGTATTTT.